This T cell receptor beta chain was found in a study of T-cell memory formation after mild COVID-19. In regard to this clonotype: The antigen is unknown. Its ends do not fully match the called genes, so a read error is possible.

Points from the study as a whole: Contracting clones localized mainly to CM and EM when CD4+ and mainly to EMRA when CD8+.

Each CDR3 protein is one row after TCRdb ran MiXCR on the 5' RACE reads. The table includes about 82,000 distinct CDR3 sequences, around 13% detected once. Germline CDR1 is SGDLS and CDR2 is YYNGEE. The CDR3 runs 20 residues. The chain carries TRBV9 and TRBJ2-6; TRBD1 matches 8 bases. Sequences were obtained from PBMCs or a T cell subset sorted from them (not recorded which). This clonotype was obtained from a man younger than 35 who had mild COVID-19 (a few samples of this study predate the infection). Cell type and time point are not known. The CDR3 sequence is CASSVVTRDRLSTGANVMTF. CDR3 bases: TGTGCCAGCAGCGTAGTTACCCGGGACAGGCTCTCGACTGGGGCCAACGTCATGACTTTC. Combining the CDR3 with reference TRBV9 and TRBJ2-6 gives the whole variable domain DSGVTQTPKHLITATGQRVTLRCSPRSGDLSVYWYQQSLDQGLQFLIQYYNGEERAKGNILERFSAQQFPDLHSELNLSSLELGDSALYFCASSVVTRDRLSTGANVMTFGAGSRLTVL.